Below are 26 T cell receptor beta chains sequenced from a single sample in a study of blood T cells in healthy people across ages. The second PCR ran about 7 to 12 cycles with a sample-barcoded 5' primer and J-beta primers. TCRdb called the 5' RACE reads again in MiXCR, with one record for every CDR3 protein. This table has roughly 800,000 distinct CDR3 sequences, around 24% appearing once. A further study also used this sample, focusing on T cells of mothers and their children.

The sequenced material came from blood. These receptors were obtained from a boy between 10 and 17 years old in good health.

This clonotype was found a few times. V usage is TRBV7-9 and J usage is TRBJ2-5; D assignment may be TRBD1 or TRBD2 (5 bases each). The better agreement between TRBJ2-7 and the DNA end casts doubt on the J call. The length of the CDR3 is 14 residues. Germline loops: CDR1 SEHNR, CDR2 FQNEAQ (reference sequence). CDR3 sequence (DNA): TGTGCCAGCAGCCCTCTCTGGGACCCTTACGAGCAGTACTTC. Translation: CASSPLWDPYEQYF.

This sequence joins TRBV27 and TRBJ2-1; D is perhaps TRBD1 or TRBD2 (5 bases each). The CDR3 contains 15 residues. V lost 7 bases, J lost 0 bases, and 13 bases lay in between. Germline CDR1 and CDR2: MNHEY and SMNVEV (reference sequence). The CDR3 bases are TGTGCCAGCATCCCCCGGGGCGACTCCTACAATGAGCAGTTCTTC. It encodes CASIPRGDSYNEQFF.

This clonotype came up a few times. The genes are TRBV20-1 and TRBJ2-3, with 7 bases that match TRBD2. The trim removed 0 bases at V and 6 bases at J, leaving 12 bases unmatched. CDR1 is DFQATT, CDR2 SNEGSKA, per germline (reference sequence). There are 16 residues in the CDR3. CDR3 DNA sequence: TGCAGTGCTAGAGATTTCCGGGGGGTCGTCACGGATACGCAGTATTTT. Protein: CSARDFRGVVTDTQYF.

This chain joins TRBV20-1 and TRBJ2-1, with 7 bases aligning to TRBD2. The DNA end is more similar to TRBJ2-7, so the J call may be wrong. This CDR3 contains 14 residues. Germline V gene data show CDR1 as DFQATT and CDR2 as SNEGSKA (reference sequence). CDR3 coding DNA: TGCAGTGCTAGAGGCGGGGGTTTCTCCTACGAGCAGTACTTC. It specifies CSARGGGFSYEQYF.

This clonotype was seen a few times. The chain links TRBV5-1 to TRBJ1-2; weak D call: TRBD1 (6 bases). The V gene lost 0 bases and the J gene lost 4 bases, with 16 bases spanning the gap. CDR1 and CDR2 (germline): SGHRS, YFSETQ. CDR3 length: 16 residues. The CDR3 protein is CASSLGSTGYAYGYTF. The DNA for the CDR3 is TGCGCCAGCAGCTTGGGTAGTACAGGGTATGCCTATGGCTACACCTTC.

This chain links TRBV18 with TRBJ2-7; tentatively, D is TRBD1 (6 bases). Between the trimmed V and J ends, which lost 2 bases and 7 bases, there was a span of 18 bases. This CDR3 has 15 residues. Per the germline V gene, CDR1 is KGHSH and CDR2 is LQKENI. CDR3 DNA: TGTGCCAGCTCACCATACCGATCACGAGGGGGAGAGCAGTACTTC. It codes for CASSPYRSRGGEQYF.

A few counts support this clonotype. This chain uses TRBV5-1 with TRBJ1-1, with 7 bases lining up with TRBD1. This CDR3 comprises 16 residues. CDR1 is SGHRS and CDR2 is YFSETQ in the germline V gene. V was clipped by 1 base and J by 1 base; unmatched bases: 7. CDR3 protein: CASSLRPGGGNTEAFF. CDR3 nucleotides: TGCGCCAGCAGCTTGAGGCCAGGGGGGGGGAACACTGAAGCTTTCTTT.

The chain joins TRBV12-3 or TRBV12-4 to TRBJ1-2; D not certain. Trimming removed 7 bases from V and 3 bases from J, with 9 bases in between. The CDR3 has 12 residues. Written as DNA, the CDR3 is TGTGCCAGCACCCGACCAGACTATGGCTACACCTTC. Its translation: CASTRPDYGYTF.

For the CDR3, the DNA is TGTGCCAGCAGTTTCACAAGCGGGAGCCCTTTAGATGAGCAGTTCTTC. It translates to CASSFTSGSPLDEQFF. The chain employs TRBV27 and TRBJ2-1, with TRBD2 identical over 8 bases. Germline loops: CDR1 MNHEY, CDR2 SMNVEV (reference sequence). The CDR3 runs to 16 residues. J gave up 8 bases and V 3 bases, and 12 bases lay outside the gene matches.

The genes are TRBV20-1 and TRBJ1-1; TRBD1 is a possible D gene (5 bases). The V gene lost 3 bases and the J gene lost 8 bases, with 13 bases spanning the gap. The CDR3 length is 12 residues. Looked up from germline, CDR1 is DFQATT and CDR2 is SNEGSKA (reference sequence). In DNA, the CDR3 is TGCAGTGCTAGTCAGGGAGGGATCGAAGCTTTCTTT. Translated, it gives CSASQGGIEAFF.

The V call is TRBV29-1, the J call TRBJ1-4; perhaps TRBD1 as D (6 bases). Germline V gene sequence: CDR1 SQVTM, CDR2 ANQGSEA. The V end was cut by 6 bases, the J end by 1 base, with 15 bases between. The CDR3 totals 15 residues. The CDR3 spells CSVEGGRGTNEKLFF. CDR3 nucleotides: TGCAGCGTGGAGGGGGGGCGCGGAACTAATGAAAAACTGTTTTTT.

The chain joins TRBV15 to TRBJ2-1; D uncertain. The J call is in doubt because the DNA end fits TRBJ2-5 better. The CDR3 sequence is 13 residues long. The V gene's germline CDR1 is LNHNV and CDR2 YYDKDF (reference sequence). The CDR3 DNA is TGTGCCACCAGCAGAGACCCCCTATGGACCCAGTACTTC. It encodes CATSRDPLWTQYF.

V is TRBV7-3 and J is TRBJ2-1, with TRBD1 matching 10 bases. The CDR3 has 16 amino acids. The trim removed 1 base at V and 9 bases at J, leaving 9 bases unmatched. Germline V gene lookup returns CDR1 SGHTA and CDR2 FQGTGA. CDR3: CASSLRGDRGSGEQFF. Written as DNA, the CDR3 is TGTGCCAGCAGCTTAAGAGGGGACAGGGGTTCCGGTGAGCAGTTCTTC.

V usage is TRBV28 and J usage is TRBJ1-2; tentative D call: TRBD1 (6 bases). V lost 3 bases and J lost 4, with 15 bases in between. The CDR3 extends over 15 amino acids. Germline lookup yields CDR1 MDHEN and CDR2 SYDVKM. CDR3 DNA sequence: TGTGCCAGCAGTTTCGGACAGCGAAACCCCTATGGCTACACCTTC. It is translated as CASSFGQRNPYGYTF.

The chain joins TRBV21-1 to TRBJ2-7. TRBV21-1 is designated a pseudogene. This CDR3 comprises 10 residues. DNA of the CDR3: TGTGCCAGGTGGCTGTACGAGCAGTACTTC. It codes for CARWLYEQYF.

This chain links TRBV20-1 with TRBJ1-1; 8 bases line up with TRBD1. This CDR3 is 15 amino acids long. V gave up 0 bases and J gave up 1 base; unmatched junction bases: 4. CDR1 and CDR2 from the germline V gene are DFQATT and SNEGSKA (reference sequence). CDR3 DNA sequence: TGCAGTGCTAGAGATTCGGACAGGGCGAACACTGAAGCTTTCTTT. Its translation is CSARDSDRANTEAFF.

The rearrangement links TRBV3-1 to TRBJ2-7; TRBD2 aligns across 7 bases. This CDR3 region has 13 residues. V lost 8 bases to trimming and J lost 2 bases; unmatched junction nucleotides: 6. Germline lookup yields CDR1 LGHDT and CDR2 YNNKEL (reference sequence). The CDR3 region has the DNA TGTGCCAGCCGTCAAGGGACTACCTACGAGCAGTACTTC. Encoded protein: CASRQGTTYEQYF.

The chain joins TRBV6-5 to TRBJ1-1; the D is unclear. The CDR3 totals 15 residues. Trimming stripped 4 bases from V and 3 bases from J, with 15 bases between. Germline CDR1 is MNHEY and CDR2 is SVGAGI. CDR3 nucleotide sequence: TGTGCCAGCAGTTTGGTGAGCGGGCAATACACTGAAGCTTTCTTT. Protein sequence: CASSLVSGQYTEAFF.

The table lists this clonotype with a few counts. The chain links TRBV20-1 to TRBJ2-7; D possibly corresponds to TRBD2 (6 bases). This CDR3 is 15 amino acids long. Trimming stripped 3 bases from V and 0 bases from J, with 15 bases between. Germline CDR1 and CDR2: DFQATT and SNEGSKA (reference sequence). The CDR3 region is CSASGSGEGSYEQYF. The CDR3 DNA sequence: TGCAGTGCTAGTGGTTCGGGGGAAGGCTCCTACGAGCAGTACTTC.

This chain links TRBV12-3 or TRBV12-4 with TRBJ2-5; 10 bases fit TRBD2. V was clipped by 5 bases and J by 7 bases; unmatched bases: 7. This CDR3 has 14 residues. CDR3 in amino acids: CASSPTSGYGTQYF. For the CDR3, the DNA is TGTGCCAGCAGTCCGACTAGCGGGTACGGGACCCAGTACTTC.

This clonotype has a handful of counts. The rearrangement uses TRBV16 and TRBJ2-5; 10 bases map to TRBD1. The trim removed 4 bases at V and 9 bases at J, leaving 5 bases unmatched. There are 13 residues in the CDR3. CDR1 is KGHSY and CDR2 is FQNENV in the germline V gene. The CDR3 DNA is TGTGCCAGCAGCCTCGGACAGGGGGTCTCCCAGTACTTC. As protein: CASSLGQGVSQYF.

Only a few counts were recorded for this clonotype. The CDR3, as DNA: TGTGCCAGCAGTCCCCCAAGAGGGGGTAATGAAAAACTGTTTTTT. Encoded protein: CASSPPRGGNEKLFF. The chain uses TRBV28 and TRBJ1-4, with D tentatively TRBD1 (6 bases). The CDR3 covers 15 residues. Trimming shortened V by 5 bases and J by 4 bases, and 14 bases separated the two germline ends. The germline V gene has CDR1 MDHEN and CDR2 SYDVKM. The entire variable domain, with the rest obtained from reference TRBV28 and TRBJ1-4, is as follows: DVKVTQSSRYLVKRTGEKVFLECVQDMDHENMFWYRQDPGLGLRLIYFSYDVKMKEKGDIPEGYSVSREKKERFSLILESASTNQTSMYLCASSPPRGGNEKLFFGSGTQLSVL.

The rearrangement links TRBV7-9 to TRBJ1-6; D perhaps matches TRBD1 (5 bases). This CDR3 comprises 17 residues. From germline, CDR1 is SEHNR and CDR2 FQNEAQ (reference sequence). Trimming shortened V by 4 bases and J by 8 bases, and 21 bases separated the two germline ends. Here the CDR3 reads CASSSSQASTDHSPLHF. The DNA for the CDR3 is TGTGCCAGCAGCTCGTCACAGGCGTCAACAGACCATTCACCCCTCCACTTT.

The V call is TRBV30, the J call TRBJ2-1; no definite D call. Germline V gene sequence: CDR1 GTSNPN, CDR2 SVGIG (reference sequence). V was clipped by 1 base and J by 5 bases, with 3 bases between them. The CDR3 sequence is 11 residues long. The CDR3 DNA reads as TGTGCCTGGAGTGATAACAATGAGCAGTTCTTC. It codes for CAWSDNNEQFF.

The V and J genes are TRBV2 and TRBJ2-7, with 9 bases aligning to TRBD1. Germline-derived CDR1 and CDR2 are SNHLY and FYNNEI. With 5 bases clipped from V and 3 bases from J, the junction kept 8 bases outside the gene matches. The CDR3 totals 15 residues. The CDR3 DNA follows: TGTGCCAGCAGTCCCGCGGGACAGGGTAGCTACGAGCAGTACTTC. Translating it yields CASSPAGQGSYEQYF.

This chain uses TRBV27 with TRBJ2-2; 7 nucleotides line up with TRBD1. Germline values: CDR1 MNHEY, CDR2 SMNVEV (reference sequence). V shed 3 bases and J 5 bases; nucleotides not matched to a gene: 12. The length of the CDR3 is 17 residues. CDR3 in amino acids: CASSFLGFGQVTGELFF. CDR3 coding DNA: TGTGCCAGCAGTTTCCTTGGTTTCGGACAGGTTACCGGGGAGCTGTTTTTT.